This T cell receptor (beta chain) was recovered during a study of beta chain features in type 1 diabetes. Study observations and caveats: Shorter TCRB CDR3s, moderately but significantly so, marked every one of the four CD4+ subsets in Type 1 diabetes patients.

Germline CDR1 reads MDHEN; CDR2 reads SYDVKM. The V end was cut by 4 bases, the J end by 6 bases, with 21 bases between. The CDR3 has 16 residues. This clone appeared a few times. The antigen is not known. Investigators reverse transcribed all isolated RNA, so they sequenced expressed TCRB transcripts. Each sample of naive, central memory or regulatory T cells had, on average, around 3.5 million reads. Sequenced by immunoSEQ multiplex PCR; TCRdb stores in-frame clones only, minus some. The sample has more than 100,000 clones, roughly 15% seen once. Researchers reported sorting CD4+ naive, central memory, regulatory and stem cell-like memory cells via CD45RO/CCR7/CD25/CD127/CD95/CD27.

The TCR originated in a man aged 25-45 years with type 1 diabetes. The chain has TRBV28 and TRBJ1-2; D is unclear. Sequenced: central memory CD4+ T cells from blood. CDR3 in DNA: TGTGCCAGCAGTTCGTCCCGGACGCTCCCTAGGAATGGCTACACCTTC. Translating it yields CASSSSRTLPRNGYTF.